The rows below give T cell receptor beta chains drawn from one sample of a study of T cell changes during pregnancy in multiple sclerosis. Clones were read by immunoSEQ multiplex PCR, and TCRdb kept only the in-frame ones, dropping some. The sample carries approximately 62,000 clones, roughly 93% recorded once. The sequences come from CD8+ T cells from peripheral blood mononuclear cells, collected in the second trimester of pregnancy. The origin of the receptors is a female donor with multiple sclerosis, enrolled in a pregnancy study. Each CDR3 is given with its conserved first and last residue. Fields, in order: V gene, J gene, D gene, clone size, CDR3 protein, CDR3 DNA. A D gene is named only where the DNA matches it firmly. A clone size is listed for some rows: how often the clone was seen (once, few, many), or a class if it is expanded.

V gene: TRBV4-1
J gene: TRBJ2-3
D gene: NA
clone size: NA
CDR3 protein: CASSQDEGVSTDTQYF
CDR3 DNA: TGCGCCAGCAGCCAAGATGAGGGTGTAAGCACAGATACGCAGTATTTT

V gene: TRBV19
J gene: TRBJ1-1
D gene: NA
clone size: NA
CDR3 protein: CASSIDWNTEAFF
CDR3 DNA: TGTGCCAGTAGTATCGACTGGAACACTGAAGCTTTCTTT

V gene: TRBV6-1
J gene: TRBJ1-4
D gene: TRBD1
clone size: NA
CDR3 protein: CASVDRGHEKLFF
CDR3 DNA: TGTGCCAGCGTCGACAGGGGGCATGAAAAACTGTTTTTT

V gene: TRBV5-5
J gene: TRBJ1-1
D gene: NA
clone size: once
CDR3 protein: CASSLMAGLNTEAFF
CDR3 DNA: TGTGCCAGCAGCTTAATGGCAGGATTGAACACTGAAGCTTTCTTT

V gene: TRBV15
J gene: TRBJ1-2
D gene: TRBD1
clone size: NA
CDR3 protein: CATSRDQGQGVFLYGYTF
CDR3 DNA: TGTGCCACCAGCAGAGATCAGGGACAGGGTGTATTTCTTTATGGCTACACCTTC

V gene: TRBV7-9
J gene: TRBJ2-3
D gene: TRBD1
clone size: NA
CDR3 protein: CASSPYRTGPSTDTQYF
CDR3 DNA: TGTGCCAGCAGCCCATACCGGACAGGGCCTAGCACAGATACGCAGTATTTT

V gene: TRBV7-9
J gene: TRBJ2-1
D gene: NA
clone size: NA
CDR3 protein: CASSSTRGSNEQFF
CDR3 DNA: TGTGCCAGCAGCTCGACCCGGGGGTCAAATGAGCAGTTCTTC

V gene: TRBV7-2
J gene: TRBJ2-1
D gene: TRBD2
clone size: NA
CDR3 protein: CASSHPLAGGPNEQFF
CDR3 DNA: TGTGCCAGCAGCCACCCTCTAGCGGGAGGCCCCAATGAGCAGTTCTTC

V gene: TRBV7-9
J gene: TRBJ2-4
D gene: NA
clone size: NA
CDR3 protein: CASSLSQGSNIQYF
CDR3 DNA: TGTGCCAGCAGCTTAAGCCAGGGATCTAACATTCAGTACTTC

V gene: TRBV15
J gene: TRBJ1-1
D gene: NA
clone size: NA
CDR3 protein: CATSSLGGNTEAFF
CDR3 DNA: TGTGCCACCAGCAGTTTAGGAGGGAACACTGAAGCTTTCTTT

V gene: TRBV5-4
J gene: TRBJ2-7
D gene: TRBD2
clone size: NA
CDR3 protein: CASSLGGLGTAYEQYF
CDR3 DNA: TGTGCCAGCAGCTTGGGGGGACTAGGAACCGCCTACGAGCAGTACTTC

V gene: TRBV19
J gene: TRBJ2-1
D gene: NA
clone size: NA
CDR3 protein: CASSMLAATYNEQFF
CDR3 DNA: TGTGCCAGTAGTATGCTAGCTGCTACCTACAATGAGCAGTTCTTC

V gene: TRBV12-2
J gene: TRBJ1-5
D gene: NA
clone size: NA
CDR3 protein: CAIGTGGLDQPQHF
CDR3 DNA: TGTGCAATCGGGACAGGGGGCTTGGATCAGCCCCAGCATTTT

V gene: TRBV9
J gene: TRBJ2-7
D gene: TRBD2
clone size: NA
CDR3 protein: CASSVAGLGSGEQYF
CDR3 DNA: TGTGCCAGCAGCGTAGCGGGACTAGGTTCGGGCGAGCAGTACTTC

V gene: TRBV14
J gene: TRBJ1-2
D gene: TRBD1
clone size: NA
CDR3 protein: CASSQVQGGGYTF
CDR3 DNA: TGTGCCAGCAGCCAAGTCCAGGGGGGAGGCTACACCTTC

V gene: TRBV27
J gene: TRBJ2-7
D gene: NA
clone size: once
CDR3 protein: CASRPLSIGGRGEQYF
CDR3 DNA: TGTGCCAGCAGGCCCCTAAGTATCGGGGGGCGGGGGGAGCAGTACTTC

V gene: TRBV28
J gene: TRBJ2-1
D gene: TRBD1
clone size: NA
CDR3 protein: CASRLIRTGSSYNEQFF
CDR3 DNA: TGTGCCAGCAGGCTAATACGGACAGGTAGCTCCTACAATGAGCAGTTCTTC

V gene: TRBV27
J gene: TRBJ2-3
D gene: TRBD1
clone size: NA
CDR3 protein: CASSYGPIYRGLSDTQYF
CDR3 DNA: TGTGCCAGCAGTTATGGCCCCATCTACAGGGGGCTGTCGGATACGCAGTATTTT

V gene: TRBV2
J gene: TRBJ2-5
D gene: TRBD1
clone size: NA
CDR3 protein: CASRITGGRETQYF
CDR3 DNA: TGTGCCAGCAGGATTACAGGGGGCCGAGAGACCCAGTACTTC

V gene: TRBV29-1
J gene: TRBJ2-7
D gene: TRBD1
clone size: NA
CDR3 protein: CSARVQGQGYEQYF
CDR3 DNA: TGCAGCGCAAGGGTACAAGGACAGGGCTACGAGCAGTACTTC

V gene: TRBV19
J gene: TRBJ2-1
D gene: TRBD2
clone size: NA
CDR3 protein: CASSKTPGLAQFF
CDR3 DNA: TGTGCCAGTAGTAAGACCCCGGGACTAGCTCAGTTCTTC

V gene: TRBV10-3
J gene: TRBJ1-4
D gene: TRBD1
clone size: NA
CDR3 protein: CAISEIYRGKREKLFF
CDR3 DNA: TGTGCCATCAGTGAGATATACAGGGGAAAGAGGGAAAAACTGTTTTTT

V gene: TRBV25-1
J gene: TRBJ2-7
D gene: TRBD1
clone size: NA
CDR3 protein: CASSEYGRGHEQYF
CDR3 DNA: TGTGCCAGCAGTGAATACGGCAGGGGGCACGAGCAGTACTTC

V gene: TRBV6-1
J gene: TRBJ2-3
D gene: TRBD2
clone size: NA
CDR3 protein: CASSELAGGPVSTDTQYF
CDR3 DNA: TGTGCCAGCAGTGAGCTAGCGGGAGGGCCGGTAAGCACAGATACGCAGTATTTT

V gene: TRBV30
J gene: TRBJ2-3
D gene: NA
clone size: NA
CDR3 protein: CAWSLGRDTQYF
CDR3 DNA: TGTGCCTGGAGTCTAGGGAGAGATACGCAGTATTTT

V gene: TRBV19
J gene: TRBJ2-2
D gene: NA
clone size: once
CDR3 protein: CASSIWGPRGADTGELFF
CDR3 DNA: TGTGCCAGTAGTATATGGGGGCCCAGGGGAGCGGACACCGGGGAGCTGTTTTTT

V gene: TRBV9
J gene: TRBJ1-3
D gene: NA
clone size: NA
CDR3 protein: CASSAYGGSGNTIYF
CDR3 DNA: TGTGCCAGCAGCGCCTACGGTGGCTCTGGAAACACCATATATTTT

V gene: TRBV9
J gene: TRBJ1-2
D gene: TRBD1
clone size: NA
CDR3 protein: CASSGSDRVDYGYTF
CDR3 DNA: TGTGCCAGCAGCGGATCGGACAGGGTTGACTATGGCTACACCTTC

V gene: TRBV25-1
J gene: TRBJ2-7
D gene: TRBD1
clone size: NA
CDR3 protein: CASSGDSYEQYF
CDR3 DNA: TGTGCCAGCAGTGGGGACAGCTACGAGCAGTACTTC

V gene: TRBV28
J gene: TRBJ2-3
D gene: TRBD2
clone size: NA
CDR3 protein: CASSLYRLAGVLNTQYF
CDR3 DNA: TGTGCCAGCAGTTTATATCGGCTAGCGGGAGTATTGAATACGCAGTATTTT

V gene: TRBV2
J gene: TRBJ2-1
D gene: NA
clone size: NA
CDR3 protein: CASTGRLNEQFF
CDR3 DNA: TGTGCCAGCACAGGCAGGCTCAATGAGCAGTTCTTC

V gene: TRBV7-6
J gene: TRBJ2-7
D gene: NA
clone size: once
CDR3 protein: CASSSRTIPHEQYF
CDR3 DNA: TGTGCCAGCAGCTCGAGGACAATCCCCCACGAGCAGTACTTC

V gene: TRBV7-9
J gene: TRBJ2-1
D gene: NA
clone size: NA
CDR3 protein: CASSLARGNEQFF
CDR3 DNA: TGTGCCAGCAGCTTAGCTAGGGGGAATGAGCAGTTCTTC

V gene: TRBV29-1
J gene: TRBJ2-5
D gene: NA
clone size: NA
CDR3 protein: CSVEGGPSEETQYF
CDR3 DNA: TGCAGCGTTGAAGGAGGGCCGAGCGAAGAGACCCAGTACTTC

V gene: TRBV9
J gene: TRBJ1-3
D gene: TRBD1
clone size: NA
CDR3 protein: CASSPQGASGNTIYF
CDR3 DNA: TGTGCCAGCAGCCCCCAGGGGGCCTCGGGAAACACCATATATTTT

V gene: TRBV9
J gene: TRBJ2-2
D gene: NA
clone size: NA
CDR3 protein: CASSVVSAGAGELFF
CDR3 DNA: TGTGCCAGCAGCGTAGTTAGCGCAGGGGCCGGGGAGCTGTTTTTT

V gene: TRBV9
J gene: TRBJ1-3
D gene: TRBD1
clone size: NA
CDR3 protein: CASSGAGTGTNRNTIYF
CDR3 DNA: TGTGCCAGCAGTGGGGCCGGGACAGGGACAAACAGAAACACCATATATTTT

V gene: TRBV27
J gene: TRBJ2-5
D gene: TRBD2
clone size: NA
CDR3 protein: CASSSAGLAGQETQYF
CDR3 DNA: TGTGCCAGCAGTTCAGCGGGACTAGCGGGACAAGAGACCCAGTACTTC

V gene: TRBV29-1
J gene: TRBJ2-5
D gene: NA
clone size: NA
CDR3 protein: CSVVLPEGDETQYF
CDR3 DNA: TGCAGCGTTGTCCTCCCGGAGGGTGACGAGACCCAGTACTTC

V gene: TRBV19
J gene: TRBJ1-1
D gene: NA
clone size: NA
CDR3 protein: CASSIVGTLNTEAFF
CDR3 DNA: TGTGCCAGTAGTATAGTTGGCACACTGAACACTGAAGCTTTCTTT

V gene: TRBV4-2
J gene: TRBJ1-5
D gene: NA
clone size: NA
CDR3 protein: CASSQDAWQVSNQPQHF
CDR3 DNA: TGTGCCAGCAGCCAAGATGCGTGGCAGGTGAGCAATCAGCCCCAGCATTTT

V gene: TRBV27
J gene: TRBJ2-7
D gene: NA
clone size: NA
CDR3 protein: CASSLWVGSAEQYF
CDR3 DNA: TGTGCCAGCAGTTTATGGGTCGGGTCTGCCGAGCAGTACTTC

V gene: TRBV5-8
J gene: TRBJ1-2
D gene: NA
clone size: NA
CDR3 protein: CARDNGGRGYGYTF
CDR3 DNA: TGTGCCAGAGATAACGGGGGGCGGGGATATGGCTACACCTTC

V gene: TRBV5-4
J gene: TRBJ2-7
D gene: NA
clone size: NA
CDR3 protein: CASSRPEGNEQYF
CDR3 DNA: TGTGCCAGCAGCCGGCCGGAGGGGAACGAGCAGTACTTC

V gene: TRBV6-5
J gene: TRBJ2-3
D gene: TRBD2
clone size: NA
CDR3 protein: CASSTTLAETDTQYF
CDR3 DNA: TGTGCCAGCAGCACCACACTAGCGGAAACAGATACGCAGTATTTT

V gene: TRBV5-1
J gene: TRBJ2-3
D gene: TRBD1
clone size: NA
CDR3 protein: CASSLGQGRDTQYF
CDR3 DNA: TGCGCCAGCAGCTTGGGACAGGGGAGGGATACGCAGTATTTT

V gene: TRBV2
J gene: TRBJ1-2
D gene: TRBD1
clone size: NA
CDR3 protein: CASRSGQGDGYTF
CDR3 DNA: TGTGCCAGCAGGTCGGGACAGGGGGATGGCTACACCTTC

V gene: TRBV5-1
J gene: TRBJ1-4
D gene: NA
clone size: NA
CDR3 protein: CASSLDITGSIEKLFF
CDR3 DNA: TGCGCCAGCAGCTTGGATATAACAGGCTCGATAGAAAAACTGTTTTTT

V gene: TRBV11-3
J gene: TRBJ2-7
D gene: TRBD1
clone size: NA
CDR3 protein: CASSSSRGSEQYF
CDR3 DNA: TGTGCCAGCAGCTCCTCCAGGGGGAGCGAGCAGTACTTC

V gene: TRBV7-9
J gene: TRBJ2-7
D gene: TRBD2
clone size: NA
CDR3 protein: CASSLSPAGVNEQYF
CDR3 DNA: TGTGCCAGCAGCTTATCTCCAGCGGGAGTCAACGAGCAGTACTTC

V gene: TRBV5-1
J gene: TRBJ1-1
D gene: TRBD1
clone size: NA
CDR3 protein: CASSLSGGQGKGTEAFF
CDR3 DNA: TGCGCCAGCAGCTTGTCGGGGGGACAGGGGAAGGGCACTGAAGCTTTCTTT

V gene: TRBV4-1
J gene: TRBJ1-1
D gene: TRBD1
clone size: NA
CDR3 protein: CASSRGTGGTEAFF
CDR3 DNA: TGCGCCAGCAGCAGGGGGACAGGGGGCACTGAAGCTTTCTTT

V gene: TRBV6-1
J gene: TRBJ2-7
D gene: TRBD1
clone size: NA
CDR3 protein: CASRDRDLYEQYF
CDR3 DNA: TGTGCCAGCAGGGACAGGGACCTCTACGAGCAGTACTTC

V gene: TRBV19
J gene: TRBJ2-1
D gene: TRBD2
clone size: NA
CDR3 protein: CASTAWGEGITYNEQFF
CDR3 DNA: TGTGCCAGTACCGCATGGGGGGAGGGGATTACCTACAATGAGCAGTTCTTC

V gene: TRBV7-6
J gene: TRBJ2-1
D gene: TRBD1
clone size: NA
CDR3 protein: CASSWGQGYNEQFF
CDR3 DNA: TGTGCCAGCAGCTGGGGACAGGGGTACAATGAGCAGTTCTTC

V gene: TRBV7-9
J gene: TRBJ2-5
D gene: TRBD1
clone size: NA
CDR3 protein: CASSLAQKGQGDQETQYF
CDR3 DNA: TGTGCCAGCAGCTTAGCACAAAAGGGACAGGGGGATCAAGAGACCCAGTACTTC